This record concerns one T cell receptor (beta chain) sequence. No antigen is known for it. The CDR3 runs to 16 residues. Germline V gene lookup returns CDR1 MNHEY and CDR2 SMNVEV (reference sequence). The V gene lost 7 bases and the J gene lost 1 base, with 19 bases spanning the gap. Sequencing was at deep level. The input for sorted-subset replicate PCRs was approximately 190 ng DNA, tens of thousands of T cell genomes. Profiling relied on immunoSEQ multiplex PCR, and the TCRdb table lists in-frame clones only, not all of them. The sample holds hundreds of thousands of clones, about 95% seen once. This sample was taken from a study of shared clonotypes between healthy human individuals. Overall study results and limits: Non-shared clonotypes were found to have lower generation probabilities than the clonotypes that were shared by all four of the sorted-subset donors.

In the naive CD8 group, cells lacked CD45RO and were positively selected for CCR7, so terminally differentiated effector memory CD45RA+ cells were left out. The source is a woman younger than 45 in good health. Material: naive CD8+ T cells sorted from blood. The genes are TRBV27 and TRBJ2-5; a possible D gene is TRBD1 (6 bases). The CDR3 DNA is TGTGCCAGCACTCAACTTAACACACAGGGCCAAGAGACCCAGTACTTC. The encoded protein is CASTQLNTQGQETQYF.